These T cell receptor beta chains were read from a single sample in a study of blood T cell repertoires in COVID-19. Produced via immunoSEQ multiplex PCR; TCRdb's table is partial and in-frame only. The profile shows about 200,000 clones, approximately 78% of them singletons. The specimen was peripheral blood. These receptors all stem from an elderly woman with acute or convalescent COVID-19. Both conserved end residues are part of each CDR3. A D gene is named only where the DNA matches it firmly. Not every row has a clone size; where given, it reads once, few, many or a size class.

>TRBV2|-|-|12|TRBJ2-2
CASGAAIGELFF
TGTGCCAGCGGGGCCGCAATCGGGGAGCTGTTTTTT
>TRBV6-2/TRBV6-3|-|-|12|TRBJ2-7
CAGSNQGYEQYF
TGTGCCGGCAGTAATCAGGGCTACGAGCAGTACTTC
>TRBV18|-|-|16|TRBJ2-5
CASSPTGIPAQETQYF
TGTGCCAGCTCACCAACAGGGATTCCGGCGCAAGAGACCCAGTACTTC
>TRBV5-8|TRBD2|once|15|TRBJ2-2
CASSRGGSNTGELFF
TGTGCCAGCAGCCGGGGGGGCTCGAACACCGGGGAGCTGTTTTTT
>TRBV6-5|-|-|11|TRBJ1-1
CASRRQSEAFF
TGTGCCAGCAGACGACAGAGTGAAGCTTTCTTT
>TRBV18|-|-|15|TRBJ1-1
CASSPRQVVNTEAFF
TGTGCCAGCTCACCGCGACAGGTAGTGAACACTGAAGCTTTCTTT
>TRBV6-5|TRBD1|few|15|TRBJ2-5
CASSYGQGYQETQYF
TGTGCCAGCAGTTACGGACAGGGGTACCAAGAGACCCAGTACTTC
>TRBV9|TRBD2|-|19|TRBJ2-1
CASSVGGTSGRAGGDEQFF
TGTGCCAGCAGCGTAGGCGGGACTAGCGGGAGGGCCGGGGGCGATGAGCAGTTCTTC
>TRBV7-9|TRBD1|few|15|TRBJ1-3
CASSPLGQLGNTIYF
TGTGCCAGCAGCCCGCTGGGACAGTTGGGAAACACCATATATTTT
>TRBV19|TRBD1|-|18|TRBJ1-5
CASRPGTGWALDNQPQHF
TGTGCCAGTAGACCCGGGACAGGGTGGGCCCTGGATAATCAGCCCCAGCATTTT
>TRBV6-2/TRBV6-3|TRBD2|-|20|TRBJ2-3
CASSYSPPSLAGLDTDTQYF
TGTGCCAGCAGTTACTCGCCTCCATCCTTAGCGGGGCTGGACACAGATACGCAGTATTTT
>TRBV6-5|TRBD1|-|14|TRBJ2-7
CASRATGQIYEQYF
TGTGCCAGCAGAGCCACGGGACAGATCTACGAGCAGTACTTC
>TRBV19|-|-|17|TRBJ1-5
CASSIIWLGASNQPQHF
TGTGCCAGTAGTATCATTTGGCTTGGAGCCAGCAATCAGCCCCAGCATTTT
>TRBV3-1/TRBV3-2|-|once|16|TRBJ2-6
CASSQEGVSGANVLTF
TGTGCCAGCAGCCAAGAAGGAGTCTCTGGGGCCAACGTCCTGACTTTC
>TRBV7-8|TRBD1|-|16|TRBJ1-2
CASSQPEDRANYGYTF
TGTGCCAGCAGCCAGCCCGAAGACAGGGCTAACTATGGCTACACCTTC
>TRBV21-1|-|once|14|TRBJ1-4
CASSKEDRNEKLFF
TGTGCCAGCAGCAAAGAGGACAGGAATGAAAAACTGTTTTTT
>TRBV11-3|-|-|15|TRBJ1-3
CASSLGGTQGNTIYF
TGTGCCAGCAGCTTAGGCGGGACGCAAGGAAACACCATATATTTT
>TRBV19|TRBD2|once|15|TRBJ2-3
CASSPTSGDTDTQYF
TGTGCCAGTAGTCCGACTAGCGGGGACACAGATACGCAGTATTTT
>TRBV5-1|-|few|15|TRBJ1-6
CASSIDTGYNSPLHF
TGCGCCAGCAGTATCGATACAGGATATAATTCACCCCTCCACTTT
>TRBV25-1|-|-|15|TRBJ2-2
CASSGGAANTGELFF
TGTGCCAGCAGTGGGGGAGCCGCGAACACCGGGGAGCTGTTTTTT
>TRBV11-3|TRBD1|-|16|TRBJ1-2
CASSWDRDHRSGGYTF
TGTGCCAGCAGCTGGGACAGAGATCATAGATCGGGGGGCTACACCTTC
>TRBV18|-|once|13|TRBJ2-3
CASSPSGPDTQYF
TGTGCCAGCTCACCATCAGGCCCAGATACGCAGTATTTT
>TRBV30|-|-|13|TRBJ1-2
CPSTDGGPGGYTF
TGTCCCTCCACCGACGGGGGGCCGGGGGGCTACACCTTC
>TRBV6-6|TRBD2|-|16|TRBJ2-7
CASSYSRSGGNFEQYF
TGTGCCAGCAGTTACTCGAGGAGCGGGGGGAATTTTGAGCAGTACTTC
>TRBV6-5|TRBD2|-|14|TRBJ2-7
CASSYRLAGTEQYF
TGTGCCAGCAGTTACAGGCTAGCGGGAACCGAGCAGTACTTC
>TRBV19|-|-|14|TRBJ1-1
CASSPPGVNTEAFF
TGTGCCAGTAGTCCCCCCGGGGTGAACACTGAAGCTTTCTTT
>TRBV19|TRBD1|-|19|TRBJ2-1
CASSIVSVLGTGEDNEQFF
TGTGCCAGTAGTATAGTTTCGGTACTAGGGACAGGGGAGGACAATGAGCAGTTCTTC
>TRBV16|-|-|15|TRBJ1-6
CASISGSRGKSPLHF
TGTGCCAGCATCTCGGGGTCCAGGGGAAAATCACCCCTCCACTTT
>TRBV30|TRBD1|-|17|TRBJ1-5
CAWSRGTGTGSAQPQHF
TGTGCCTGGAGTCGAGGGACCGGGACAGGGTCGGCTCAGCCCCAGCATTTT
>TRBV2|TRBD1|-|16|TRBJ1-2
CASSEEGLAGGYGYTF
TGTGCCAGCAGTGAAGAGGGTTTAGCAGGGGGTTATGGCTACACCTTC
>TRBV30|TRBD1|-|17|TRBJ1-4
CAWSSDRVGDIGEKLFF
TGTGCCTGGAGTTCGGACAGGGTGGGAGATATTGGTGAAAAACTGTTTTTT
>TRBV7-3|TRBD1|few|13|TRBJ1-6
CASSSAGGSPLHF
TGTGCCAGCTCTTCCGCAGGGGGATCACCCCTCCACTTT
>TRBV7-6|TRBD1|-|15|TRBJ2-7
CASSPGTGRAYEQYF
TGTGCCAGCAGCCCGGGGACAGGGCGAGCATACGAGCAGTACTTC
>TRBV24-1|-|-|14|TRBJ1-5
CATSDFAGDQPQHF
TGTGCCACCAGTGATTTTGCCGGGGATCAGCCCCAGCATTTT
>TRBV7-2|TRBD2|-|18|TRBJ2-1
CASSSQAGQAGAYNEQFF
TGTGCCAGCAGCTCCCAAGCGGGACAAGCGGGGGCCTACAATGAGCAGTTCTTC
>TRBV2|TRBD1|-|14|TRBJ1-2
CASSAPGQGYGYTF
TGTGCCAGCAGCGCACCGGGACAGGGATATGGCTACACCTTC
>TRBV15|-|-|14|TRBJ2-2
CATSKQGNTGELFF
TGTGCCACCAGCAAGCAGGGGAACACCGGGGAGCTGTTTTTT
>TRBV5-4|-|-|15|TRBJ2-1
CASSPGSPSYNEQFF
TGTGCCAGCAGTCCCGGTAGCCCCTCCTACAATGAGCAGTTCTTC
>TRBV30|TRBD1|-|13|TRBJ1-6
CAWKGQGNGPLHF
TGTGCCTGGAAGGGACAGGGAAATGGACCCCTCCACTTT
>TRBV29-1|-|-|13|TRBJ1-5
CSVGFGGDQPQHF
TGCAGCGTTGGCTTCGGGGGGGATCAGCCCCAGCATTTT
>TRBV10-3|TRBD2|-|12|TRBJ2-7
CATGLAAYEQYF
TGTGCCACGGGACTAGCGGCCTACGAGCAGTACTTC
>TRBV18|-|-|16|TRBJ1-4
CASSLERQGLNEKLFF
TGTGCCAGCTCACTTGAGAGGCAGGGGCTAAATGAAAAACTGTTTTTT
>TRBV18|TRBD2|-|14|TRBJ2-1
CASSGLAEDNEQFF
TGTGCCAGCTCCGGACTAGCGGAGGACAATGAGCAGTTCTTC
>TRBV7-9|-|-|12|TRBJ1-2
CASSFTYYGYTF
TGTGCCAGCAGCTTCACATACTATGGCTACACCTTC
>TRBV20-1|-|-|15|TRBJ2-7
CSASTSGVSSYEQYF
TGCAGTGCTAGTACTTCCGGGGTTAGCTCCTACGAGCAGTACTTC
>TRBV14|TRBD1|-|20|TRBJ1-1
CASSQEGLGDRGPIDFEAFF
TGTGCCAGCAGCCAAGAGGGTCTTGGGGACAGGGGGCCTATTGATTTCGAAGCTTTCTTT
>TRBV2|-|-|12|TRBJ2-1
CASSRGYNEQFF
TGTGCCAGCAGCCGGGGGTACAATGAGCAGTTCTTC
>TRBV27|TRBD1|-|14|TRBJ2-7
CASSRVLDRAEQYF
TGTGCCAGCAGTCGGGTACTCGACAGGGCCGAGCAGTACTTC
>TRBV2|-|-|15|TRBJ2-3
CASGNTGTHTDTQYF
TGTGCCAGCGGAAATACGGGAACCCACACAGATACGCAGTATTTT
>TRBV20-1|-|once|14|TRBJ2-5
CSASYPATRETQYF
TGCAGTGCTAGTTACCCGGCGACGAGGGAGACCCAGTACTTC
>TRBV28|TRBD1|-|19|TRBJ1-5
CASSPHSGQGALGNQPQHF
TGTGCCAGCAGTCCCCATTCGGGACAGGGGGCATTGGGCAATCAGCCCCAGCATTTT
>TRBV7-9|TRBD1|once|17|TRBJ1-5
CASSAPGGGNGNQPQHF
TGTGCCAGCAGCGCTCCAGGGGGCGGGAATGGAAATCAGCCCCAGCATTTT
>TRBV6-5|TRBD1|-|14|TRBJ1-1
CASSSSRDRAEAFF
TGTGCCAGCAGTTCGTCCCGGGACAGGGCTGAAGCTTTCTTT